This T cell receptor (beta chain) was retrieved from a study of blood T cells in healthy people across ages. The sample holds a few counts of this clonotype. V lost 10 bases and J 1 base, leaving 16 bases between the germline ends. Germline values: CDR1 MGHDK, CDR2 SYGVNS. The CDR3 has 15 residues. The use of a sample-barcoded 5' primer and a J-beta primer mix characterized a second PCR of roughly 6 to 11 cycles. Unique molecular identifiers of 12 random nucleotides labeled each cDNA. TCRdb passed the 5' RACE reads through MiXCR, listing each CDR3 protein once. The profile covers approximately 1,000,000 distinct CDR3 sequences, with 35% to 55% appearing a single time and 18% taken by the ten largest.

The material sequenced was blood. This TCR was recovered from a woman aged 55 to 70 in good health. The rearrangement uses TRBV25-1 and TRBJ2-2; possible D gene TRBD1, 6 bases. CDR3 sequence (DNA): TGTGCCACCTCCTTTCCGACAGGGAACACCGGGGAGCTGTTTTTT. Translating it yields CATSFPTGNTGELFF.